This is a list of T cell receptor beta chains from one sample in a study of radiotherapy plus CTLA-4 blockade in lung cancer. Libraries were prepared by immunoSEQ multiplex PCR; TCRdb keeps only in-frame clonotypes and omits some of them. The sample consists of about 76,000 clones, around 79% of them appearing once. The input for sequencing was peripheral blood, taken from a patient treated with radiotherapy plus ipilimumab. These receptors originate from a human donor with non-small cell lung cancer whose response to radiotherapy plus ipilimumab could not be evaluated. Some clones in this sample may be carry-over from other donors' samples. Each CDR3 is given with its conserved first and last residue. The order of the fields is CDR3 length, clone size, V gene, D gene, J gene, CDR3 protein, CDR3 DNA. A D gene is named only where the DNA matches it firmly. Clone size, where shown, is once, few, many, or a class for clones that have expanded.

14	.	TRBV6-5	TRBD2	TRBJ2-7	CASSDSGGPYEQYF	TGTGCCAGCAGTGACAGCGGGGGGCCCTACGAGCAGTACTTC
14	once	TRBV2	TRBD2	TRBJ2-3	CASTTGGGTDTQYF	TGTGCCAGCACTACGGGGGGGGGCACAGATACGCAGTATTTT
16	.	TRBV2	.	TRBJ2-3	CASSGQVRASTDTQYF	TGTGCCAGCAGTGGTCAAGTGAGGGCTAGCACAGATACGCAGTATTTT
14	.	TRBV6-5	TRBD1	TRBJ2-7	CASSRGGTAYEQHF	TGTGCCAGCAGTAGGGGTGGGACAGCCTACGAGCAGCACTTC
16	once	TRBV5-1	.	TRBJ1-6	CASSLRLSSYNSPLHF	TGCGCCAGCAGCCTACGGTTGAGCTCCTATAATTCACCCCTCCACTTT
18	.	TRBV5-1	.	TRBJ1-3	CASSLGLGGRDSGNTIYF	TGCGCCAGCAGCTTGGGTCTGGGGGGGCGCGACTCTGGAAACACCATATATTTT
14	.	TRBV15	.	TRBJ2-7	CATSLDRVLREQYF	TGTGCCACCAGCCTGGATCGGGTTCTTCGCGAGCAGTACTTC
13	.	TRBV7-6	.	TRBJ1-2	CASSPGTDYGYTF	TGTGCCAGCAGCCCCGGGACTGACTATGGCTACACCTTC
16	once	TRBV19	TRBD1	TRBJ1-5	CASSIRQGNSNQPQHF	TGTGCCAGTAGTATACGACAGGGCAATAGCAATCAGCCCCAGCATTTT
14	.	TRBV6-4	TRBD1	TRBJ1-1	CASRTGGLNTEAFF	TGTGCCAGCAGAACAGGGGGCTTGAACACTGAAGCTTTCTTT
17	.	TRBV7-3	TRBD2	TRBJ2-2	CASSPGRSGGTTGELFF	TGTGCCAGCAGCCCCGGTCGAAGCGGGGGTACAACCGGGGAGCTGTTTTTT
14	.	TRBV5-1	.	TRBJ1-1	CASSLVTGDTEAFF	TGCGCCAGCAGCTTGGTTACGGGGGACACTGAAGCTTTCTTT
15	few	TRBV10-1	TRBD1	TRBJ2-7	CASSPLRTGWAEQYF	TGCGCCAGCAGTCCACTAAGGACAGGGTGGGCCGAGCAGTACTTC
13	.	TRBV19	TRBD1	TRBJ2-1	CASSINTGVLQFF	TGTGCCAGTAGTATTAACACAGGGGTGTTGCAGTTCTTC
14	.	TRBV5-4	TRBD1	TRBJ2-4	CASSTGQVKNIQYF	TGTGCCAGCAGCACGGGACAGGTCAAAAACATTCAGTACTTC
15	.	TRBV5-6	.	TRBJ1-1	CASSYRQTMNTEAFF	TGTGCCAGCAGCTATCGACAGACAATGAACACTGAAGCTTTCTTT
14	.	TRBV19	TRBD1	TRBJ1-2	CASSLDRGYYGYTF	TGTGCCAGTAGTCTGGACAGGGGGTACTATGGCTACACCTTC
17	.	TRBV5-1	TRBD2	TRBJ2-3	CASSFRLAGTLTDTQYF	TGCGCCAGCAGCTTTAGACTAGCGGGGACCCTCACAGATACGCAGTATTTT
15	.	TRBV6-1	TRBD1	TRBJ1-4	CASSDLGQANEKLFF	TGTGCCAGCAGTGATCTGGGACAGGCTAATGAAAAACTGTTTTTT
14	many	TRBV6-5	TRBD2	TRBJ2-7	CASMLIAGGDEQYF	TGTGCCAGCATGTTAATAGCGGGGGGTGACGAGCAGTACTTC
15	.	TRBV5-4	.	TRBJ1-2	CASSSAGEGNYGYTF	TGTGCCAGCAGCTCGGCCGGGGAGGGTAACTATGGCTACACCTTC
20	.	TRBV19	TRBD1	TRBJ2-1	CASSSRDRGGGQSSYNEQFF	TGTGCCAGTAGTTCCCGGGACAGGGGCGGAGGTCAGAGCTCCTACAATGAGCAGTTCTTC
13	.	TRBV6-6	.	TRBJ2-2	CASSYLNTGELFF	TGTGCCAGCAGTTACCTGAACACCGGGGAGCTGTTTTTT
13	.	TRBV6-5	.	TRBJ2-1	CASIGQTTNEQFF	TGTGCCAGCATCGGACAGACCACCAATGAGCAGTTCTTC
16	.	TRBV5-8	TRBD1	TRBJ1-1	CASSFYTGTGLTEAFF	TGTGCCAGCAGCTTTTATACCGGGACAGGTCTCACTGAAGCTTTCTTT
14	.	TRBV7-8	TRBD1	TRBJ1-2	CASSSGTGNYGYTF	TGTGCCAGCAGCTCAGGGACAGGGAACTATGGCTACACCTTC
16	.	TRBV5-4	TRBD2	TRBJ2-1	CASSGTSGGLGDEQFF	TGTGCCAGCAGCGGGACTAGCGGGGGACTTGGGGATGAGCAGTTCTTC
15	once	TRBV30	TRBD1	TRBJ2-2	CAWHLWGQYTGELFF	TGTGCCTGGCACCTATGGGGACAGTACACCGGGGAGCTGTTTTTT
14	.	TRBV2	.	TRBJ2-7	CASSEGRGRYEQYF	TGTGCCAGCAGTGAAGGCAGGGGAAGGTACGAGCAGTACTTC
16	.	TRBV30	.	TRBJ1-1	CAWSVRYGSMNTEAFF	TGTGCCTGGAGTGTACGGTATGGGAGCATGAACACTGAAGCTTTCTTT
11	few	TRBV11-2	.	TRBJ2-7	CASSSVYEQYF	TGTGCCAGCAGCTCAGTTTACGAGCAGTACTTC
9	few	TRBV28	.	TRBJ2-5	CACGETQYF	TGTGCCTGCGGGGAGACCCAGTACTTC
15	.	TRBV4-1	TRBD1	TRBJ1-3	CASSQVTGVGNTIYF	TGCGCCAGCAGCCAAGTCACAGGGGTCGGAAACACCATATATTTT
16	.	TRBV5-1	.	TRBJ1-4	CASSLIAQATNEKLFF	TGCGCCAGCAGCTTGATTGCCCAGGCAACTAATGAAAAACTGTTTTTT
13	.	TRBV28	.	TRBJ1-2	CASNSLPNYGYTF	TGTGCCAGCAACAGCCTACCTAACTATGGCTACACCTTC
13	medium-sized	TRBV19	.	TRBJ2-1	CASSMQGWNEQFF	TGTGCCAGTAGTATGCAGGGTTGGAATGAGCAGTTCTTC
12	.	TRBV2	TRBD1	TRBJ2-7	CATTRDRYEQYF	TGTGCCACCACCCGGGACAGATACGAGCAGTACTTC
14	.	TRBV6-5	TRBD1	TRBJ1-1	CASRRTGVGTEAFF	TGTGCCAGCCGCCGAACAGGGGTCGGAACTGAAGCTTTCTTT
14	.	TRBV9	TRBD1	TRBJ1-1	CASSIQGVGTEAFF	TGTGCCAGCAGTATACAGGGGGTTGGCACTGAAGCTTTCTTT
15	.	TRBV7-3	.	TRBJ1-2	CASSLTLGSNYGYTF	TGTGCCAGCAGCTTAACCCTGGGGAGTAACTATGGCTACACCTTC
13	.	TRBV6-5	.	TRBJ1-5	CASSESGYQPQHF	TGTGCCAGCAGTGAAAGCGGTTATCAGCCCCAGCATTTT
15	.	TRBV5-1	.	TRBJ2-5	CASSFLTSLQETQYF	TGCGCCAGCAGCTTTTTGACATCCTTACAAGAGACCCAGTACTTC
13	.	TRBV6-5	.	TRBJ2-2	CASIQGLSGELFF	TGTGCCAGCATTCAGGGTTTATCCGGGGAGCTGTTTTTT
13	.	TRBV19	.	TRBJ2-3	CASSAGITDTQYF	TGTGCCAGTAGCGCAGGGATCACAGATACGCAGTATTTT
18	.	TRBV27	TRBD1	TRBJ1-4	CASSWDGTGGAAGGKLFF	TGTGCCAGCAGTTGGGATGGGACAGGGGGCGCGGCGGGGGGAAAACTGTTTTTT
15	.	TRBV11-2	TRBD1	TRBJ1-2	CASSHPDRAGYGYTF	TGTGCCAGCAGCCATCCGGACAGGGCGGGCTATGGCTACACCTTC
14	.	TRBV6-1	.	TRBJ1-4	CASSAGRGNEKLFF	TGTGCCAGCAGCGCGGGGCGGGGAAATGAAAAACTGTTTTTT
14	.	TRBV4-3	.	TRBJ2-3	CASSQFTGLDTQYF	TGCGCCAGCAGCCAATTCACAGGGTTGGATACGCAGTATTTT
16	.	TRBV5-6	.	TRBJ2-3	CASSVPHRESTDTQYF	TGTGCCAGCAGCGTACCCCACAGGGAGTCCACAGATACGCAGTATTTT
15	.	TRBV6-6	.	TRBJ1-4	CASSSPGVSGEKLFF	TGTGCCAGCAGTTCCCCAGGGGTTTCAGGTGAAAAACTGTTTTTT
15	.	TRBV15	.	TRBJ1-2	CATSRRGGLPDGYTF	TGTGCCACCAGCAGAAGGGGGGGATTACCCGATGGCTACACCTTC
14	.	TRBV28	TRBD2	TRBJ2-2	CASGTSGYTGELFF	TGTGCCAGCGGAACTAGCGGTTACACCGGGGAGCTGTTTTTT
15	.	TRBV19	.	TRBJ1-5	CASKRGGGGNQPQHF	TGTGCCAGTAAGAGGGGGGGCGGGGGCAATCAGCCCCAGCATTTT
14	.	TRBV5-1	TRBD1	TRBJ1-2	CASSGGQGSYGYTF	TGCGCCAGCAGCGGGGGACAGGGGAGCTATGGCTACACCTTC
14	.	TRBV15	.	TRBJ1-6	CATSRAGGASPLHF	TGTGCCACCAGCAGAGCAGGCGGGGCCTCTCCCCTCCACTTT